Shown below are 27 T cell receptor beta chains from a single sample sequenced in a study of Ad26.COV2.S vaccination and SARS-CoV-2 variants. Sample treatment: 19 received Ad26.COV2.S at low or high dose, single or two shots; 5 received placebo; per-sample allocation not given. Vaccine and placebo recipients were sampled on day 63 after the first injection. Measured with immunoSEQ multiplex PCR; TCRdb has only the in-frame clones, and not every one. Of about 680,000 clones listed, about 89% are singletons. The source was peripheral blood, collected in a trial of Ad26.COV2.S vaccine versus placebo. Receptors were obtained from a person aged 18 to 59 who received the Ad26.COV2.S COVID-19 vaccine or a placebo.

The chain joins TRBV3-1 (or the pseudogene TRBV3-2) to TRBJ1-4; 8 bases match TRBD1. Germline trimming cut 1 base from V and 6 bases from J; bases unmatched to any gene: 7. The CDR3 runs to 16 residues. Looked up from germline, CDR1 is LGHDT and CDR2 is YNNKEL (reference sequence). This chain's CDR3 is CASSQAPGGPYEKLFF. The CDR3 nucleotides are TGTGCCAGCAGCCAAGCTCCAGGGGGCCCCTATGAAAAACTGTTTTTT.

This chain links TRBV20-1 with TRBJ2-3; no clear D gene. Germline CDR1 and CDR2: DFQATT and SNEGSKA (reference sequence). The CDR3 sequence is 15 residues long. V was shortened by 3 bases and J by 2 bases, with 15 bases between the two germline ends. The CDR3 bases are TGCAGTGCTAGTCGGACCGCCAGTACCACAGATACGCAGTATTTT. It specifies CSASRTASTTDTQYF.

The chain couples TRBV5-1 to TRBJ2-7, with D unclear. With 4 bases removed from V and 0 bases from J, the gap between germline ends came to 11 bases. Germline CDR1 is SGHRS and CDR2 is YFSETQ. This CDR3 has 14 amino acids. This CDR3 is CASSEQRSSYEQYF. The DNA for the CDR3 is TGCGCCAGCAGCGAACAGCGCAGCTCCTACGAGCAGTACTTC.

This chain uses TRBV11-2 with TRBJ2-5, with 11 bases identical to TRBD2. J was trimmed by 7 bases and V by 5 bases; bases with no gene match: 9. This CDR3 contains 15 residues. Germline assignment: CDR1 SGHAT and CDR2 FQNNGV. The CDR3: CASSHGLAGPGTQYF. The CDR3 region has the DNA TGTGCCAGCAGCCATGGACTAGCGGGTCCTGGGACCCAGTACTTC.

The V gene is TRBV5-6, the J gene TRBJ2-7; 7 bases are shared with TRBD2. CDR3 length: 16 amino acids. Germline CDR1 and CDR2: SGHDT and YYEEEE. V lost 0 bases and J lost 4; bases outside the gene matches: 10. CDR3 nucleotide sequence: TGTGCCAGCAGCTTGGAACGCAGCGGGGATTCATACGAGCAGTACTTC. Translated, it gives CASSLERSGDSYEQYF.

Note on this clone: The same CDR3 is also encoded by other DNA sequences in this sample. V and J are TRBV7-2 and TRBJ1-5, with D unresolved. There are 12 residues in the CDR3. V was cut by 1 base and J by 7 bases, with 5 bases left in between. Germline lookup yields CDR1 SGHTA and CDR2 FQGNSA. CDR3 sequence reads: CASSLGGQPQHF. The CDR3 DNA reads TGTGCCAGCAGCTTAGGAGGACAGCCCCAGCATTTT.

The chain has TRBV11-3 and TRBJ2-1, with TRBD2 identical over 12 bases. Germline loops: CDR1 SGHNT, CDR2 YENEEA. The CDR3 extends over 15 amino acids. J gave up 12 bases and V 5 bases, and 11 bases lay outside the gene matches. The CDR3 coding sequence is TGTGCCAGCAGCCGGGACAGCGTGACTAGCGGGAGGCAGTTCTTC. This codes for CASSRDSVTSGRQFF.

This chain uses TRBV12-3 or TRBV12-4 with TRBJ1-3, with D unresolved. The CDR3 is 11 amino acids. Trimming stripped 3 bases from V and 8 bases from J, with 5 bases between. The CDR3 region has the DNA TGTGCCAGCAGTTTGGTAGACACCATATATTTT. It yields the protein CASSLVDTIYF.

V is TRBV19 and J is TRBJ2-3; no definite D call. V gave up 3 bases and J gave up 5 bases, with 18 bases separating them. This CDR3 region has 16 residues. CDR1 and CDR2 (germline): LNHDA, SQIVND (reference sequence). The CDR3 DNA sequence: TGTGCCAGTAGTATGCCGTCTGGGCTTCCCGGAGATACGCAGTATTTT. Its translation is CASSMPSGLPGDTQYF.

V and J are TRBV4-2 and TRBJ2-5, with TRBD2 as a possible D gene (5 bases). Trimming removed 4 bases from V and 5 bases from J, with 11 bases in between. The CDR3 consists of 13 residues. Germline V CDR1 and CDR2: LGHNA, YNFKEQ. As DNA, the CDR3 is TGTGCCAGCAGCCTAACCACGGGGGAGACCCAGTACTTC. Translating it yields CASSLTTGETQYF.

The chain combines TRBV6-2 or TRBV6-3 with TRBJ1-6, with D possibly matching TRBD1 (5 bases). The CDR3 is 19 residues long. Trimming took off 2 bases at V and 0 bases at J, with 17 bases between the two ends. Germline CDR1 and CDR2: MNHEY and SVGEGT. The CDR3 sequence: CASSYPRRAEASYNSPLHF. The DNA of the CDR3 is TGTGCCAGCAGTTACCCCCGCAGGGCAGAAGCCTCCTATAATTCACCCCTCCACTTT.

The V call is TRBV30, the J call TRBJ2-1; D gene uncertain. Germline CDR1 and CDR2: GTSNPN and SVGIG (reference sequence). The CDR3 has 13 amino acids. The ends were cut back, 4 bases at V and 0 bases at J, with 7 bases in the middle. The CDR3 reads CAWTGSSYNEQFF. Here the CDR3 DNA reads TGTGCCTGGACAGGAAGCTCCTACAATGAGCAGTTCTTC.

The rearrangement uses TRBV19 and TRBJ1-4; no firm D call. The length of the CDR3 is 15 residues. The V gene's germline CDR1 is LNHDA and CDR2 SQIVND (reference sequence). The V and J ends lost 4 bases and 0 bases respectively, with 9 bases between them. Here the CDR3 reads CASSTEITTNEKLFF. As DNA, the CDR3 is TGTGCCAGTAGTACCGAGATTACAACTAATGAAAAACTGTTTTTT.

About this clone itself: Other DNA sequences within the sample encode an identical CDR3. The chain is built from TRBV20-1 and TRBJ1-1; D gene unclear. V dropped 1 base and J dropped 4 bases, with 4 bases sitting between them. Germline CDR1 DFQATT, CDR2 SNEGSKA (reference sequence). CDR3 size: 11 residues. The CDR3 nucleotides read TGCAGTGCTAGAGTGTTCACTGAAGCTTTCTTT. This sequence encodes CSARVFTEAFF.

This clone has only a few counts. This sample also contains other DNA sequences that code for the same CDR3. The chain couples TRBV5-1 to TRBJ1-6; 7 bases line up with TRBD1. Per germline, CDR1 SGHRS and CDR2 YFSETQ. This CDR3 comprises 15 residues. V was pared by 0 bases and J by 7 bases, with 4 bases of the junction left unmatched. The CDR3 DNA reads TGCGCCAGCAGCTTGGTGGGACAGCTGAATTCACCCCTCCACTTT. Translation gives CASSLVGQLNSPLHF.

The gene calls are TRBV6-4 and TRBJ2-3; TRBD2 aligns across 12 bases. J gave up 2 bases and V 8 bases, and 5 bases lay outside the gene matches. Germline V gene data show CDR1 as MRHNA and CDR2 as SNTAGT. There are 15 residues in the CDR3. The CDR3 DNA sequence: TGTGCCAGCGCAACTAGCGGGGGGAACACAGATACGCAGTATTTT. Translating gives CASATSGGNTDTQYF.

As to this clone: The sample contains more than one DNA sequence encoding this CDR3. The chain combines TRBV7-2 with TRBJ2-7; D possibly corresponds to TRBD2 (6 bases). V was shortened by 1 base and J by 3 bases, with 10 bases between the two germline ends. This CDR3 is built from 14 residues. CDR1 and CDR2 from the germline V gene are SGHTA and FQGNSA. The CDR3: CASSLGGAGYEQYF. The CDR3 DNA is TGTGCCAGCAGCTTAGGCGGGGCCGGCTACGAGCAGTACTTC.

CDR3 amino acids: CASSPGGSNQPQHF. The DNA of the CDR3 is TGTGCCAGCAGCCCTGGGGGAAGCAATCAGCCCCAGCATTTT. The chain combines TRBV7-2 with TRBJ1-5; weak D call: TRBD1 (5 bases). V shed 5 bases and J shed 1 base, with 9 bases lying between them. The CDR3 sequence is 14 residues long. From germline, CDR1 is SGHTA and CDR2 FQGNSA.

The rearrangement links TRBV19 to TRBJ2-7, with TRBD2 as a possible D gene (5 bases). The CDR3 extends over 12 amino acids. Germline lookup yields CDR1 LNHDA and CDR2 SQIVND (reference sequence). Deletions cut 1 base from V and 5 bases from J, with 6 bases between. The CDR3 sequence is CASSIGGNEQYF. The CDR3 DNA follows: TGTGCCAGTAGTATAGGAGGGAACGAGCAGTACTTC.

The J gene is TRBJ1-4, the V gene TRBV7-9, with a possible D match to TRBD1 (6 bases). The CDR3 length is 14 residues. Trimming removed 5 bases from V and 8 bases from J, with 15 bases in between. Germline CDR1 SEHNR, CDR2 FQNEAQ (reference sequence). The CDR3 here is CASSLYRDEEKLFF. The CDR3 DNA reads TGTGCCAGCAGCCTATACAGGGATGAAGAAAAACTGTTTTTT.

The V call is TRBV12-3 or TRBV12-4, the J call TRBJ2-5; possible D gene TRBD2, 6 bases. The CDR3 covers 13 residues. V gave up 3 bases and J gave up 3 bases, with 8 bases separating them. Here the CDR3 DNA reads TGTGCCAGCAGTTTTTGGGGGGAAGAGACCCAGTACTTC. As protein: CASSFWGEETQYF.

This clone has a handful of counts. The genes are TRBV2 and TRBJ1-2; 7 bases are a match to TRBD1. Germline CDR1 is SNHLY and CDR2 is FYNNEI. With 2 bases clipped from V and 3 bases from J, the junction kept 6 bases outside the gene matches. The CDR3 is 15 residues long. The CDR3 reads CASSEFQGGDYGYTF. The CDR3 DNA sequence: TGTGCCAGCAGTGAATTCCAGGGGGGAGACTATGGCTACACCTTC. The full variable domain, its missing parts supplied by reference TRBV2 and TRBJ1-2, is EPEVTQTPSHQVTQMGQEVILRCVPISNHLYFYWYRQILGQKVEFLVSFYNNEISEKSEIFDDQFSVERPDGSNFTLKIRSTKLEDSAMYFCASSEFQGGDYGYTFGSGTRLTVV.

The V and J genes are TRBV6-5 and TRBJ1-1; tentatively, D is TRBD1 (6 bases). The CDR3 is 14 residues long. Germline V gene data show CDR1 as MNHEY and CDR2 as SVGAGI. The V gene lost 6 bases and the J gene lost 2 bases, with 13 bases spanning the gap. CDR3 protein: CASRGPGGNTEAFF. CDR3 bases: TGTGCCAGCAGGGGACCGGGGGGCAACACTGAAGCTTTCTTT.

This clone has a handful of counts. CDR3 bases: TGCGCCAGCAATAGCCGACAGGGAGACTATGGCTACACCTTC. Its translation is CASNSRQGDYGYTF. The chain combines TRBV5-1 with TRBJ1-2; TRBD1 aligns across 7 bases. CDR3 length: 14 amino acids. V trimming: 6 bases; J trimming: 3 bases; junction bases outside the gene matches: 8. Germline CDR1 reads SGHRS; CDR2 reads YFSETQ.

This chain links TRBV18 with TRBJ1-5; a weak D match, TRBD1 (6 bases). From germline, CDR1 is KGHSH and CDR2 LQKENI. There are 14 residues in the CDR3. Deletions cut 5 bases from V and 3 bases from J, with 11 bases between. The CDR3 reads CASSTDSFNQPQHF. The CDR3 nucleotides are TGTGCCAGCTCAACGGACAGCTTCAATCAGCCCCAGCATTTT.

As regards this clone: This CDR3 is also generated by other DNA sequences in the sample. For the CDR3, the DNA is TGTGCCAGCTCACCACTGAGGGGAAACACTGAAGCTTTCTTT. Protein: CASSPLRGNTEAFF. The chain carries TRBV18 and TRBJ1-1, with a tentative D call TRBD1 (5 bases). The CDR3 covers 14 residues. CDR1 is KGHSH, CDR2 LQKENI, per germline. V was clipped by 1 base and J by 2 bases, with 8 bases between them.

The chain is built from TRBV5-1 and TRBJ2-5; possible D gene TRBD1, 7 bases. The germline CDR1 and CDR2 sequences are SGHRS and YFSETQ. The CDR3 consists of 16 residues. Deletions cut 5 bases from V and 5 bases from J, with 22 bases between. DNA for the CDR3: TGCGCCAGCAGTCTTGGAGACAGGGAGGATTCGGAGACCCAGTACTTC. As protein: CASSLGDREDSETQYF.